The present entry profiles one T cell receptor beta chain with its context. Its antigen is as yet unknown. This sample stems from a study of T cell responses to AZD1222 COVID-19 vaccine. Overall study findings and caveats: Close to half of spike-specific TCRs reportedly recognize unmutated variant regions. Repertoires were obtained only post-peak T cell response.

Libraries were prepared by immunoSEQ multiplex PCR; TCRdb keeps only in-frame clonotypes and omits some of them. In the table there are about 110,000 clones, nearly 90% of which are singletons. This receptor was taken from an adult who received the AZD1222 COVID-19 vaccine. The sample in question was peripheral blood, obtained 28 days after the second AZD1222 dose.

CDR3 sequence reads: CASRTRDTRFYEQYF. In DNA, the CDR3 is TGTGCCAGCAGGACCCGGGACACCCGTTTTTACGAGCAGTACTTC. This chain uses TRBV27 with TRBJ2-7, with D possibly being TRBD1 (6 bases). V was shortened by 6 bases and J by 4 bases, with 19 bases between the two germline ends. Germline values: CDR1 MNHEY, CDR2 SMNVEV (reference sequence). The CDR3 length is 15 residues.